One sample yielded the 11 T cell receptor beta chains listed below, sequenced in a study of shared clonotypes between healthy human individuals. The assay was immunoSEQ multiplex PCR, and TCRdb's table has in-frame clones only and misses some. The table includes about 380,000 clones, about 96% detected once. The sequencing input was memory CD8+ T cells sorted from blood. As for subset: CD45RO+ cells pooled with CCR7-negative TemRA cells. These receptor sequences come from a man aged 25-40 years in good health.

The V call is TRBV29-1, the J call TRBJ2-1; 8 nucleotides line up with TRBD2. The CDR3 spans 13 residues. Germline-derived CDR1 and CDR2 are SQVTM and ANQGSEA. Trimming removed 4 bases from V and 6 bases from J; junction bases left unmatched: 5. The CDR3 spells CSVVPAGVNEQFF. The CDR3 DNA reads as TGCAGCGTTGTTCCAGCGGGAGTCAATGAGCAGTTCTTC.

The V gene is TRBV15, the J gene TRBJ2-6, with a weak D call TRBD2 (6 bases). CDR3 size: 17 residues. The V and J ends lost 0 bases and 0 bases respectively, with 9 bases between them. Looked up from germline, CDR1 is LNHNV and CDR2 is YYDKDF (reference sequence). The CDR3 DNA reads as TGTGCCACCAGCAGAGATTTCGGGGGCTCTGGGGCCAACGTCCTGACTTTC. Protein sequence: CATSRDFGGSGANVLTF. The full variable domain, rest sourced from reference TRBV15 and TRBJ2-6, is DAMVIQNPRYQVTQFGKPVTLSCSQTLNHNVMYWYQQKSSQAPKLLFHYYDKDFNNEADTPDNFQSRRPNTSFCFLDIRSPGLGDTAMYLCATSRDFGGSGANVLTFGAGSRLTVL.

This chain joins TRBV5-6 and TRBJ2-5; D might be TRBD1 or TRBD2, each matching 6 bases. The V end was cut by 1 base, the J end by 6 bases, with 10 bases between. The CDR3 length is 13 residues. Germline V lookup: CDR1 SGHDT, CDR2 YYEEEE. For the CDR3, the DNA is TGTGCCAGCAGCTTGAAGGGGGGCAAGACCCAGTACTTC. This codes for CASSLKGGKTQYF.

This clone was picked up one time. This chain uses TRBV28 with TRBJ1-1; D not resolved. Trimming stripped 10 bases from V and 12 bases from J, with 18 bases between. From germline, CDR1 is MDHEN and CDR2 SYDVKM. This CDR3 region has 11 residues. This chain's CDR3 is CATIALKATFF. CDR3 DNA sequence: TGTGCCACCATCGCCCTGAAAGCGACTTTCTTT.

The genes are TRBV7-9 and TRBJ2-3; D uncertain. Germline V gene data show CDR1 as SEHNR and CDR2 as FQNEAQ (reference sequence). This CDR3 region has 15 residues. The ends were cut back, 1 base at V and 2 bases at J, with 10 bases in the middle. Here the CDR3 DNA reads TGTGCCAGCAGCTTAGGTTGGCGCCCCACAGATACGCAGTATTTT. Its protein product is CASSLGWRPTDTQYF. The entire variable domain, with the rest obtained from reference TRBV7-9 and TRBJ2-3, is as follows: DTGVSQNPRHKITKRGQNVTFRCDPISEHNRLYWYRQTLGQGPEFLTYFQNEAQLEKSRLLSDRFSAERPKGSFSTLEIQRTEQGDSAMYLCASSLGWRPTDTQYFGPGTRLTVL.

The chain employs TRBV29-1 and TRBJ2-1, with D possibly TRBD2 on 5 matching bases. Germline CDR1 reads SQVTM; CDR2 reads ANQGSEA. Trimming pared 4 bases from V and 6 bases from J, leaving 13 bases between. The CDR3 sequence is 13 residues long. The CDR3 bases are TGCAGCGTTGGGGAGCCGTGGGGCAATGAGCAGTTCTTC. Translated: CSVGEPWGNEQFF.

The CDR3 bases are TGTGCCAGCAGCTTGTTAGTAGGGCACGACTCTGGAAACACCATATATTTT. Translation gives CASSLLVGHDSGNTIYF. The gene calls are TRBV7-9 and TRBJ1-3; D call uncertain. Trimming shortened V by 3 bases and J by 0 bases, and 15 bases separated the two germline ends. Germline V gene lookup returns CDR1 SEHNR and CDR2 FQNEAQ (reference sequence). The CDR3 sequence is 17 residues long.

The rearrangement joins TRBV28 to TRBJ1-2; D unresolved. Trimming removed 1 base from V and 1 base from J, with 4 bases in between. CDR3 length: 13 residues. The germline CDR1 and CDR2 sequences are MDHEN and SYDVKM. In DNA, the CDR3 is TGTGCCAGCAGTTTATTCTTTAACTATGGCTACACCTTC. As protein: CASSLFFNYGYTF.

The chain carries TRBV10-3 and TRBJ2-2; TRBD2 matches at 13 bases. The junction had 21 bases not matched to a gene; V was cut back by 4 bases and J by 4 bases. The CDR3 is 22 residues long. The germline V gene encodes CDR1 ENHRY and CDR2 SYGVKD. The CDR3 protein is CAISAVLAGLAGEKSGTGELFF. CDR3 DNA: TGTGCCATCAGTGCCGTCTTAGCCGGACTAGCGGGAGAGAAGAGCGGCACCGGGGAGCTGTTTTTT.

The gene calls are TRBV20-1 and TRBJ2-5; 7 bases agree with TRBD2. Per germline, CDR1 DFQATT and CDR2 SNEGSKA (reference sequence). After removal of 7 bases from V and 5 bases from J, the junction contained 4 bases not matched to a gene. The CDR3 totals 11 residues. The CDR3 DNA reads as TGCAGTGTGAAAGCGGGGGAGACCCAGTACTTC. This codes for CSVKAGETQYF.

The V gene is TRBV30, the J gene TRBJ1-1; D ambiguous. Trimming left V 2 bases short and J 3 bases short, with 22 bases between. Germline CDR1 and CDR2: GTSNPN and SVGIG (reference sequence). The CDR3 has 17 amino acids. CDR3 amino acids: CAWSIRRLEGRDTEAFF. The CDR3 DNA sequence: TGTGCCTGGAGTATCAGGAGGTTGGAAGGAAGGGACACTGAAGCTTTCTTT.